These 22 T cell receptor beta chains were all obtained from the same sample, sequenced in a study of shared clonotypes between healthy human individuals. Measured with immunoSEQ multiplex PCR; TCRdb has only the in-frame clones, and not every one. The table has hundreds of thousands of clones, around 76% seen once; the top ten hold around 12%. Specimen: PBMCs. These receptors came from a woman in her 40s in good health. Some clones in this sample may be carry-over from other donors' samples.

This chain links TRBV4-3 with TRBJ2-2, with TRBD2 matching 10 bases. The CDR3 has 17 residues. Germline CDR1 LGHNA, CDR2 YSLEER. The V gene end was trimmed by 2 bases and the J gene end by 3 bases; junction bases not matched to a gene: 6. CDR3 protein: CASSQSGGGTDTGELFF. Here the CDR3 DNA reads TGCGCCAGCAGCCAAAGCGGGGGGGGCACAGACACCGGGGAGCTGTTTTTT.

About this clone itself: A read error is likely here: a far larger clone is one base away. The chain couples TRBV29-1 to TRBJ1-5, with D possibly being TRBD1 (6 bases). This CDR3 is 13 amino acids long. Germline CDR1 SQVTM, CDR2 ANQGSEA. Trimming pared 4 bases from V and 8 bases from J, leaving 15 bases between. The CDR3: CSVAQGPNKPQHF. Written as DNA, the CDR3 is TGCAGCGTTGCCCAGGGGCCAAATAAGCCCCAGCATTTT.

In DNA form, the CDR3 reads TGTGCCAGCAGCTTGGAGGTCAGCTTTGGTAATCAGCCCCAGCATTTT. Translating it yields CASSLEVSFGNQPQHF. This chain joins TRBV5-5 and TRBJ1-5, with D unresolved. Germline CDR1 SGHKS, CDR2 YYEKEE (reference sequence). This CDR3 has 16 amino acids. With 0 bases removed from V and 4 bases from J, the gap between germline ends came to 14 bases. Full variable domain (remainder filled in from reference TRBV5-5 and TRBJ1-5): DAGVTQSPTHLIKTRGQQVTLRCSPISGHKSVSWYQQVLGQGPQFIFQYYEKEERGRGNFPDRFSARQFPNYSSELNVNALLLGDSALYLCASSLEVSFGNQPQHFGDGTRLSIL.

This chain uses TRBV18 with TRBJ1-4; D is perhaps TRBD1 (5 bases). V was trimmed by 2 bases and J by 4 bases, leaving 14 bases between them. CDR3 length equals 16 residues. The germline V gene encodes CDR1 KGHSH and CDR2 LQKENI. The CDR3 DNA follows: TGTGCCAGCTCACCATTCGGGTCCGGGGGTAATGAAAAACTGTTTTTT. Protein: CASSPFGSGGNEKLFF.

This sequence joins TRBV7-2 and TRBJ2-5; either TRBD1 or TRBD2 may fit D (6 bases each). Matching the DNA end better, TRBJ2-7 makes the J call doubtful. The CDR3 sequence is 13 residues long. Per the germline V gene, CDR1 is SGHTA and CDR2 is FQGNSA. CDR3 nucleotide sequence: TGTGCCAGTTCGGGGGCTAGAGGCGACGAGCAGTACTTC. Protein sequence: CASSGARGDEQYF.

Concerning this clone: This may stem from a read error, because a much larger clone lies one nucleotide away. Here the CDR3 omits its conserved ending phenylalanine or tryptophan, so a read error is the likely source. The rearrangement joins TRBV11-3 to TRBJ1-1, with TRBD1 identical over 9 bases. The V and J ends lost 5 bases and 4 bases, in that order; junction bases with no gene match: 11. This CDR3 is 16 amino acids long. Per germline, CDR1 SGHNT and CDR2 YENEEA. The DNA for the CDR3 is TGTGCCAGCAGCCTTGGGACAGGGACGAGGAGCACTGAAGCTTTCCTT. It is translated as CASSLGTGTRSTEAFL.

Concerning this clone itself: Other DNA sequences in the same sample also yield this CDR3. The chain carries TRBV7-9 and TRBJ1-1; D remains unclear. The germline V gene has CDR1 SEHNR and CDR2 FQNEAQ (reference sequence). The CDR3 is made up of 13 amino acids. V lost 5 bases to trimming and J lost 0 bases, with 7 bases between them. The CDR3 DNA sequence: TGTGCCAGCAGCCTCGACATGAACACTGAAGCTTTCTTT. Translated, it gives CASSLDMNTEAFF. The full variable domain, with the rest looked up from reference TRBV7-9 and TRBJ1-1, is DTGVSQNPRHKITKRGQNVTFRCDPISEHNRLYWYRQTLGQGPEFLTYFQNEAQLEKSRLLSDRFSAERPKGSFSTLEIQRTEQGDSAMYLCASSLDMNTEAFFGQGTRLTVV.

The chain recombines TRBV25-1 with TRBJ2-7; D gene unclear. Germline loops: CDR1 MGHDK, CDR2 SYGVNS. This CDR3 region has 14 residues. V was shortened by 0 bases and J by 2 bases, with 8 bases between the two germline ends. The CDR3 DNA reads TGTGCCAGCAGTGAATACCCAGAAACCTACGAGCAGTACTTC. Its translation is CASSEYPETYEQYF.

The chain links TRBV7-9 to TRBJ2-1; 7 bases map to TRBD1. This CDR3 region has 14 residues. With V trimmed by 0 bases and J by 8 bases, 4 bases remained unmatched. Per germline, CDR1 SEHNR and CDR2 FQNEAQ (reference sequence). CDR3 residues: CASSLAAGGDEQFF. The CDR3 coding sequence is TGTGCCAGCAGCTTAGCGGCAGGGGGAGATGAGCAGTTCTTC.

Of note for this clone: It differs at one base from a far larger clone, so likely a read error. The same CDR3 arises from other DNA sequences in this sample as well. CDR3 residues: CASRPGLAGEQYF. The DNA of the CDR3 is TGTGCCAGCAGACCGGGACTGGCGGGCGAGCAGTACTTC. The chain has TRBV28 and TRBJ2-7; D is perhaps TRBD2 (6 bases). V gave up 6 bases and J gave up 6 bases, with 15 bases separating them. Germline lookup yields CDR1 MDHEN and CDR2 SYDVKM. The length of the CDR3 is 13 residues.

As for this clone: This sample includes further DNA sequences coding for the same CDR3. The chain couples TRBV18 to TRBJ2-5; D not resolved. Germline V gives CDR1 KGHSH, CDR2 LQKENI. V was clipped by 0 bases and J by 4 bases, with 3 bases between them. The CDR3 spans 12 residues. CDR3 sequence reads: CASSPPAETQYF. CDR3 sequence (DNA): TGTGCCAGCTCACCACCGGCAGAGACCCAGTACTTC.

The chain combines TRBV28 with TRBJ1-2; D remains unclear. V was pared by 6 bases and J by 4 bases, with 9 bases between. The CDR3 is 12 residues long. The germline gives CDR1 MDHEN, CDR2 SYDVKM. As DNA, the CDR3 is TGTGCCAGCAGAAATGTGGGCTATGGCTACACCTTC. Protein product: CASRNVGYGYTF.

The V gene is TRBV7-9, the J gene TRBJ2-2, with D perhaps matching TRBD1 (5 bases). The CDR3 is made up of 12 amino acids. Trimming stripped 5 bases from V and 7 bases from J, with 8 bases between. The V gene's germline CDR1 is SEHNR and CDR2 FQNEAQ (reference sequence). The CDR3 DNA follows: TGTGCCAGCAGCGCAGGGATCGGGGAGCTGTTTTTT. Translated: CASSAGIGELFF.

The sample holds one count of this clone. The chain couples TRBV7-9 to TRBJ1-2; D is perhaps TRBD1 (5 bases). Per the germline V gene, CDR1 is SEHNR and CDR2 is FQNEAQ (reference sequence). The CDR3 sequence is 14 residues long. V shed 5 bases and J shed 8 bases, with 18 bases lying between them. In DNA, the CDR3 is TGTGCCAGCAGCCCTACTCTTGGGGCGTGGGGCTACACCTTC. Protein sequence: CASSPTLGAWGYTF.

With regard to this clone: A far larger clone is one nucleotide away, so this likely arose from a read error. The gene calls are TRBV11-3 and TRBJ2-1; D is perhaps TRBD2 (5 bases). The germline V gene encodes CDR1 SGHNT and CDR2 YENEEA. There are 15 residues in the CDR3. DNA of the CDR3: TGTGCCAGCGGCTTACGACCGGGGAGCTACAATGAGCAGTTCTTC. It encodes CASGLRPGSYNEQFF.

This chain uses TRBV27 with TRBJ2-3, with 11 bases that match TRBD2. Per germline, CDR1 MNHEY and CDR2 SMNVEV (reference sequence). After removal of 6 bases from V and 2 bases from J, the junction contained 7 bases not matched to a gene. This CDR3 region has 16 residues. DNA of the CDR3: TGTGCCAGCAGCGGGCCTAGCGGGAGGAACACAGATACGCAGTATTTT. It codes for CASSGPSGRNTDTQYF.

The chain couples TRBV10-2 to TRBJ2-1, with 8 bases matching TRBD1. Germline assignment: CDR1 WSHSY and CDR2 SAAADI. V was clipped by 2 bases and J by 6 bases; unmatched bases: 12. The CDR3 is 17 residues long. This chain's CDR3 is CASSEPLDRGFTNEQFF. The CDR3, as DNA: TGCGCCAGCAGTGAGCCACTCGACAGGGGTTTTACCAATGAGCAGTTCTTC.

The count of this clone is one. Compared with germline, one end of the junction differs, possibly owing to a read error. The V gene is TRBV6-6, the J gene TRBJ2-7; D perhaps matches TRBD1 (6 bases). Germline lookup yields CDR1 MNHNY and CDR2 SVGAGI (reference sequence). CDR3 length: 13 residues. The DNA for the CDR3 is TGTGCCAGCAGTTACGGCTCAGGGGCCCGAGCAAACTTC. This encodes CASSYGSGARANF.

This clone was picked up one time. The chain is built from TRBV11-3 and TRBJ2-3; no clear D. Germline values: CDR1 SGHNT, CDR2 YENEEA. V lost 1 base, J lost 2 bases, and 7 bases lay in between. The CDR3 runs to 14 residues. CDR3 sequence: CASSLGRNTDTQYF. CDR3 nucleotides: TGTGCCAGCAGCTTAGGACGGAACACAGATACGCAGTATTTT.

The chain joins TRBV5-8 to TRBJ2-5, with TRBD1 matching 8 bases. CDR3 length: 16 amino acids. The V gene's germline CDR1 is SGHTS and CDR2 YDEGEE. Losses at the gene ends were 4 bases for V and 0 bases for J; bases not matched to a gene: 8. The DNA for the CDR3 is TGTGCCAGCAGCAGACCGGACAGGGATTACCAAGAGACCCAGTACTTC. It encodes CASSRPDRDYQETQYF.

The chain couples TRBV6-5 to TRBJ1-2, with D uncertain. The V gene's germline CDR1 is MNHEY and CDR2 SVGAGI. This CDR3 has 14 amino acids. Trimming shortened V by 7 bases and J by 3 bases, and 15 bases separated the two germline ends. The CDR3 DNA reads as TGTGCCAGCACCCCAGGAGGGCAAGACTATGGCTACACCTTC. It yields the protein CASTPGGQDYGYTF.

The chain has TRBV27 and TRBJ2-3; 7 positions agree with TRBD2. The germline V gene has CDR1 MNHEY and CDR2 SMNVEV (reference sequence). The CDR3 is 13 amino acids. Trimming removed 9 bases from V and 1 base from J; junction bases left unmatched: 4. The CDR3 is CASQRGGTDTQYF. The CDR3 DNA follows: TGTGCCAGTCAGCGGGGTGGCACAGATACGCAGTATTTT.